A single sample gave rise to the 25 T cell receptor beta chains below, sequenced in a study of blood T cell repertoires in COVID-19. Method: immunoSEQ multiplex PCR; TCRdb's copy keeps in-frame clones and lacks some. The table includes about 38,000 clones, around 80% detected once. The sequencing sample was made of peripheral blood. The source of these receptors is a man between 60 and 75 years old with COVID-19, enrolled during active disease.

The chain has TRBV21-1 and TRBJ2-7; the D call of TRBD1 is as the table states it, not checked on the DNA. TRBV21-1 is reported as a pseudogene. The CDR3 totals 11 residues. The CDR3 sequence: CASSKHYEQYF. In DNA form, the CDR3 reads TGTGCCAGCAGCAAACACTACGAGCAGTACTTC.

The gene calls are TRBV3-1 (or the pseudogene TRBV3-2) and TRBJ1-1; D possibly corresponds to TRBD1 (5 bases). Germline-derived CDR1 and CDR2 are LGHDT and YNNKEL (reference sequence). This CDR3 is 13 amino acids long. Trimming removed 2 bases from V and 9 bases from J, with 13 bases in between. Here the CDR3 DNA reads TGTGCCAGCAGCCAATCCAACAGGCCACAAGCTTTCTTT. It encodes CASSQSNRPQAFF.

The CDR3, as DNA: TGTGCCAGCAACCCCGGGGGGCCCTATGGCTACACCTTC. It is translated as CASNPGGPYGYTF. V is TRBV2 and J is TRBJ1-2; a weak D match, TRBD1 (6 bases). Germline lookup yields CDR1 SNHLY and CDR2 FYNNEI. The CDR3 extends over 13 amino acids. The V end was cut by 7 bases, the J end by 4 bases, with 13 bases between.

In this sample, this clone turned up once. The V and J genes are TRBV29-1 and TRBJ2-3; TRBD2 matches at 15 bases. The CDR3 spans 17 residues. V was clipped by 6 bases and J by 5 bases; unmatched bases: 12. Germline V lookup: CDR1 SQVTM, CDR2 ANQGSEA. CDR3 DNA sequence: TGCAGCGTGGATATTTGGACTAGCGGGAGGGTAGGAGATACGCAGTATTTT. It is translated as CSVDIWTSGRVGDTQYF.

The chain uses TRBV12-5 and TRBJ1-5; TRBD1 aligns across 8 bases. Per the germline V gene, CDR1 is LGHNT and CDR2 is FRNRAP. V trimming: 0 bases; J trimming: 4 bases; junction bases outside the gene matches: 5. This CDR3 spans 16 amino acids. The CDR3 loop is CASGLVRTGWNQPQHF. The CDR3 nucleotides are TGTGCTAGTGGTTTGGTGAGGACAGGGTGGAATCAGCCCCAGCATTTT.

The rearrangement uses TRBV18 and TRBJ2-7; 13 bases fit TRBD2. CDR3 length: 18 residues. Per the germline V gene, CDR1 is KGHSH and CDR2 is LQKENI. V dropped 5 bases and J dropped 0; count of bases not matched to a gene: 10. This chain's CDR3 is CASSTTGTSGVRSYEQYF. For the CDR3, the DNA is TGTGCCAGCTCAACTACCGGGACTAGCGGGGTTCGCTCCTACGAGCAGTACTTC.

CDR3 amino acids: CASSITRERVNSPLHF. In DNA, the CDR3 is TGTGCCAGCAGCATTACCCGGGAACGGGTTAATTCACCCCTCCACTTT. The chain joins TRBV7-2 to TRBJ1-6; no reliable D call. The CDR3 covers 16 residues. Deletions cut 5 bases from V and 6 bases from J, with 17 bases between. In germline, CDR1 is SGHTA, CDR2 FQGNSA.

Only a few counts were recorded for this clone. The V and J genes are TRBV5-5 and TRBJ1-5; D is possibly TRBD1 (6 bases). Germline V gives CDR1 SGHKS, CDR2 YYEKEE (reference sequence). V lost 3 bases, J lost 1 base, and 11 bases lay in between. The CDR3 totals 15 residues. The CDR3 DNA is TGTGCCAGCAGCTATGCAGGGGACAGCAATCAGCCCCAGCATTTT. Translated: CASSYAGDSNQPQHF.

The rearrangement joins TRBV7-8 to TRBJ2-7, with D unresolved. This CDR3 contains 12 residues. The V end was cut by 4 bases, the J end by 3 bases, with 7 bases between. In germline, CDR1 is SGHVS, CDR2 FQNEAQ. CDR3: CASSSAGYEQYF. The CDR3 DNA is TGTGCCAGCAGCTCCGCCGGCTACGAGCAGTACTTC.

The V call is TRBV6-1, the J call TRBJ1-5; 7 nucleotides align to TRBD1. Trimming cost V 2 bases and J 2 bases; bases outside gene matches: 3. Germline V gene lookup returns CDR1 MNHNS and CDR2 SASEGT. The CDR3 contains 15 residues. In DNA, the CDR3 is TGTGCCAGCAGTGAAACTACAGGGGGCAATCAGCCCCAGCATTTT. Amino acids: CASSETTGGNQPQHF.

The chain links TRBV28 to TRBJ1-5, with no clear D. Trimming removed 5 bases from V and 3 bases from J, with 8 bases in between. Germline V gives CDR1 MDHEN, CDR2 SYDVKM. The CDR3 has 13 amino acids. CDR3 DNA: TGTGCCAGCAGTATAGAAGTCAATCAGCCCCAGCATTTT. Its translation: CASSIEVNQPQHF.

V and J are TRBV12-5 and TRBJ2-4, with 8 bases matching TRBD1. CDR3 length equals 14 residues. Trimming removed 6 bases from V and 6 bases from J; junction bases left unmatched: 7. Germline assignment: CDR1 LGHNT and CDR2 FRNRAP. CDR3 region: CASGASGTGNIQYF. In nucleotides, the CDR3 is TGTGCTAGTGGCGCTTCCGGGACAGGAAACATTCAGTACTTC.

The chain is built from TRBV19 and TRBJ1-5; the D gene is possibly TRBD1 (5 bases). V lost 4 bases and J lost 2, with 9 bases in between. In germline, CDR1 is LNHDA, CDR2 SQIVND (reference sequence). CDR3 length equals 14 residues. The CDR3 DNA is TGTGCCAGTAGTAACTCGGGGGGCAATCAGCCCCAGCATTTT. Translating it yields CASSNSGGNQPQHF. Complete variable domain (other parts from reference TRBV19 and TRBJ1-5): DGGITQSPKYLFRKEGQNVTLSCEQNLNHDAMYWYRQDPGQGLRLIYYSQIVNDFQKGDIAEGYSVSREKKESFPLTVTSAQKNPTAFYLCASSNSGGNQPQHFGDGTRLSIL.

This sequence joins TRBV14 and TRBJ2-7; no firm D call. V was cut by 1 base and J by 2 bases, with 9 bases left in between. CDR1 SGHDN and CDR2 FVKESK come from the germline V gene. There are 14 residues in the CDR3. The CDR3 bases are TGTGCCAGCAGCCAAGCAGTTCCCCCCTACGAGCAGTACTTC. It encodes CASSQAVPPYEQYF.

This CDR3 is CASSQAAGANYGYTF. CDR3 bases: TGTGCCAGCAGCCAAGCGGCAGGGGCTAACTATGGCTACACCTTC. This chain uses TRBV4-2 with TRBJ1-2; a weak D match, TRBD1 (6 bases). This CDR3 is 15 amino acids long. The germline V gene has CDR1 LGHNA and CDR2 YNFKEQ. V was cut by 1 base and J by 0 bases, with 9 bases left in between.

The J gene is TRBJ2-7, the V gene TRBV11-2; 14 bases align to TRBD2. V shed 0 bases, J shed 7 bases, and the junction held 5 bases outside the gene matches. CDR3 length: 16 residues. Germline values: CDR1 SGHAT, CDR2 FQNNGV. CDR3 coding DNA: TGTGCCAGCAGCTTAGAGGGACTAGCGGGAGCGGGGGAGCAGTACTTC. This encodes CASSLEGLAGAGEQYF.

This chain connects TRBV24-1 to TRBJ2-1, with 11 nucleotides matching TRBD2. The V and J ends lost 5 bases and 3 bases, in that order; junction bases with no gene match: 2. CDR1 is KGHDR and CDR2 is SFDVKD in the germline V gene. The CDR3 runs 15 residues. CDR3 residues: CATSGGTSGYNEQFF. The CDR3 DNA reads as TGTGCCACCAGTGGTGGGACTAGCGGCTACAATGAGCAGTTCTTC.

In this sample, this clone turned up once. This rearrangement joins TRBV18 to TRBJ2-1; 15 nucleotides line up with TRBD2. Germline V gene sequence: CDR1 KGHSH, CDR2 LQKENI. The V gene end was trimmed by 3 bases and the J gene end by 7 bases; junction bases not matched to a gene: 1. The CDR3 has 15 amino acids. The DNA for the CDR3 is TGTGCCAGCTCACCGGGGACTAGCGGGAGGAATGAGCAGTTCTTC. It translates to CASSPGTSGRNEQFF.

The gene calls are TRBV4-2 and TRBJ2-7; perhaps TRBD2 as D (5 bases). This CDR3 has 12 amino acids. Trimming took 4 bases from V and 7 from J, leaving 11 bases between them. CDR1 is LGHNA, CDR2 YNFKEQ, per germline. CDR3 DNA: TGTGCCAGCAGCCCGCGAGGAGGTGAGCAGTACTTC. Protein: CASSPRGGEQYF.

V is TRBV6-5 and J is TRBJ2-7; D is perhaps TRBD1 (5 bases). CDR3 length: 12 amino acids. The ends were cut back, 9 bases at V and 3 bases at J, with 12 bases in the middle. Germline-derived CDR1 and CDR2 are MNHEY and SVGAGI. The CDR3 reads CASRLGDYEQYF. The CDR3 DNA is TGTGCCAGTAGATTAGGGGACTACGAGCAGTACTTC.

The chain links TRBV4-2 to TRBJ2-1; the match to TRBD2 covers 9 bases. The CDR3 sequence is 16 residues long. Trimming removed 2 bases from V and 0 bases from J; junction bases left unmatched: 2. From germline, CDR1 is LGHNA and CDR2 YNFKEQ. The CDR3 region is CASSQYSGSSYNEQFF. The CDR3 bases are TGTGCCAGCAGCCAATATAGCGGGAGCTCCTACAATGAGCAGTTCTTC.

In DNA form, the CDR3 reads TGTGCCAGCAGTCTCGGACAGAACACTGAAGCTTTCTTT. Translating gives CASSLGQNTEAFF. This chain connects TRBV12-3 or TRBV12-4 to TRBJ1-1, with a weak D call TRBD1 (5 bases). Trimming took off 5 bases at V and 1 base at J, with 8 bases between the two ends. The CDR3 has 13 residues.

This chain uses TRBV6-5 with TRBJ1-6; D might be TRBD1 (6 bases). In germline, CDR1 is MNHEY, CDR2 SVGAGI. Trimming cost V 2 bases and J 9 bases, with 14 bases left between them. CDR3 length: 15 amino acids. The CDR3 DNA follows: TGTGCCAGCAGTTACCGGGACCTCAGGGGTTCACCCCTCCACTTT. Translating it yields CASSYRDLRGSPLHF.

This clone was seen once. The CDR3 loop reads CASSLFSNAGELFF. The CDR3 DNA follows: TGTGCCAGCAGTTTATTTAGCAACGCCGGGGAGCTGTTTTTT. The chain recombines TRBV27 with TRBJ2-2; D remains unclear. The V end lost 1 base, the J end lost 6 bases, and 9 bases lay between the germline ends. Per germline, CDR1 MNHEY and CDR2 SMNVEV (reference sequence). This CDR3 contains 14 residues.

This rearrangement joins TRBV6-6 to TRBJ2-5; tentatively, D is TRBD2 (6 bases). CDR3 length: 13 amino acids. From germline, CDR1 is MNHNY and CDR2 SVGAGI (reference sequence). Trimming pared 5 bases from V and 5 bases from J, leaving 12 bases between. This CDR3 is CASSTGTLETQYF. CDR3 coding DNA: TGTGCCAGCAGTACCGGGACTCTGGAGACCCAGTACTTC.